Presented here are 32 T cell receptor beta chains from one specimen sequenced in a study of T cells in Graves' hyperthyroidism and ophthalmopathy. The investigators amplified TCR beta CDR3 regions from RNA transcripts. Initially, a first-round RT-PCR of the TCR CDR3 employed the HTBI primer set. In TCRdb, the multiplex PCR reads were re-called with MiXCR into one record per CDR3 protein. The table includes about 270,000 distinct CDR3 sequences, approximately 23% detected once. Sequenced material: blood. Every receptor here comes from a woman in her thirties or forties with Graves' ophthalmopathy.

The table lists this clonotype with a count of one. V and J are TRBV2 and TRBJ1-2; D may be TRBD1 (5 bases). V was cut by 4 bases and J by 5 bases, with 14 bases left in between. The CDR3 covers 14 residues. Germline assignment: CDR1 SNHLY and CDR2 FYNNEI. Here the CDR3 DNA reads TGTGCCAGCAGTGTAGTCCGGACATCATATGGCTACACCTTC. Encoded protein: CASSVVRTSYGYTF.

This clonotype was observed at least ten times. The chain is built from TRBV29-1 and TRBJ1-5; no reliable D call. The V gene's germline CDR1 is SQVTM and CDR2 ANQGSEA. Trimming removed 7 bases from V and 0 bases from J, with 7 bases in between. CDR3 length: 12 residues. CDR3 in amino acids: CSAGGSNQPQHF. CDR3 bases: TGCAGCGCTGGAGGTAGCAATCAGCCCCAGCATTTT.

This clonotype was counted ten times or more. The chain uses TRBV28 and TRBJ1-1; D perhaps matches TRBD1 (6 bases). The CDR3 is 11 amino acids. With 7 bases removed from V and 7 bases from J, the gap between germline ends came to 10 bases. Germline CDR1 is MDHEN and CDR2 is SYDVKM. CDR3 in amino acids: CASTSGVEAFF. Here the CDR3 DNA reads TGTGCCAGCACCTCAGGGGTTGAAGCTTTCTTT.

This clonotype showed up many times. The chain joins TRBV20-1 to TRBJ2-2; 8 nucleotides agree with TRBD2. This CDR3 has 15 amino acids. Germline V CDR1 and CDR2: DFQATT, SNEGSKA (reference sequence). Unmatched junction bases numbered 9, after V lost 5 bases and J lost 4 bases. For the CDR3, the DNA is TGCAGTGCTGGAAATAGCGGGACGGGCACCGGGGAGCTGTTTTTT. It encodes CSAGNSGTGTGELFF.

This clonotype was counted many times. This chain connects TRBV19 to TRBJ2-3, with 9 bases that match TRBD2. The CDR3 contains 15 residues. V trimming: 4 bases; J trimming: 4 bases; junction bases outside the gene matches: 6. Germline lookup yields CDR1 LNHDA and CDR2 SQIVND (reference sequence). The DNA for the CDR3 is TGTGCCAGTAGTAAGGTAGCGGGAGTGTCAGATACGCAGTATTTT. Translation gives CASSKVAGVSDTQYF. The full variable domain, completed using reference TRBV19 and TRBJ2-3, is DGGITQSPKYLFRKEGQNVTLSCEQNLNHDAMYWYRQDPGQGLRLIYYSQIVNDFQKGDIAEGYSVSREKKESFPLTVTSAQKNPTAFYLCASSKVAGVSDTQYFGPGTRLTVL.

This clonotype showed up many times. The genes are TRBV13 and TRBJ1-2, with D maybe TRBD1 (5 bases). CDR1 and CDR2 from the germline V gene are PRHDT and FYEKMQ (reference sequence). V was shortened by 3 bases and J by 3 bases, with 8 bases between the two germline ends. This CDR3 is built from 13 residues. DNA for the CDR3: TGTGCCAGCAGCTTGGGGGAGGACTATGGCTACACCTTC. Amino acid sequence: CASSLGEDYGYTF.

This clonotype was counted ten times or more. The DNA of the CDR3 is TGTGCCAGCAGCTTGAATAGGTACTCCTACGAGCAGTACTTC. Translation gives CASSLNRYSYEQYF. The chain employs TRBV7-2 and TRBJ2-7; D call uncertain. Trimming pared 3 bases from V and 0 bases from J, leaving 9 bases between. Looked up from germline, CDR1 is SGHTA and CDR2 is FQGNSA. The CDR3 is 14 residues long.

This clonotype has just a few counts. The chain combines TRBV19 with TRBJ2-2, with D possibly being TRBD1 (5 bases). Trimming removed 1 base from V and 4 bases from J, with 7 bases in between. The CDR3 is 14 amino acids. The V gene's germline CDR1 is LNHDA and CDR2 SQIVND (reference sequence). For the CDR3, the DNA is TGTGCCAGTAGTATAGTAACAGGCACCGGGGAGCTGTTTTTT. Protein product: CASSIVTGTGELFF.

CDR3 amino acids: CASRTSGRGAYEQYF. CDR3 in DNA: TGTGCCAGCAGAACATCGGGAAGGGGAGCCTACGAGCAGTACTTC. The rearrangement uses TRBV6-1 and TRBJ2-7; perhaps D is TRBD1 or TRBD2 (5 bases each). This CDR3 is built from 15 residues. Germline V lookup: CDR1 MNHNS, CDR2 SASEGT. V was cut by 6 bases and J by 2 bases, with 17 bases left in between.

This clonotype showed up many times. In this CDR3 the conserved last residue, phenylalanine or tryptophan, is missing, so a read error is likely. J is TRBJ2-5 and V is TRBV7-2; tentative D call: TRBD2 (7 bases). V lost 2 bases and J 1 base, leaving 11 bases between the germline ends. Germline V CDR1 and CDR2: SGHTA, FQGNSA. The CDR3 loop spans 15 amino acids. In DNA form, the CDR3 reads TGTGCCAGCAGCTTATGGGGGGGCAGCCAAGAGACCCAGTACCTC. Translation gives CASSLWGGSQETQYL.

The chain carries TRBV20-1 and TRBJ2-7; D is tentatively TRBD1 or TRBD2 (5 bases each). Deletions cut 6 bases from V and 5 bases from J, with 26 bases between. Germline-derived CDR1 and CDR2 are DFQATT and SNEGSKA (reference sequence). The CDR3 contains 16 residues. For the CDR3, the DNA is TGCAGTGCCCTCACCGGGGCTACAGGATTGCAGGACGAGCAGTACTTC. The encoded protein is CSALTGATGLQDEQYF.

This clonotype was observed a handful of times. The rearrangement joins TRBV20-1 to TRBJ1-2; no clear D. Germline CDR1 is DFQATT and CDR2 is SNEGSKA (reference sequence). Trimming shortened V by 1 base and J by 8 bases, and 20 bases separated the two germline ends. This CDR3 is 15 amino acids long. CDR3 protein: CSARGAGIRFGGYTF. The CDR3 nucleotides read TGCAGTGCTAGAGGGGCGGGGATTAGATTCGGGGGCTACACCTTC.

This clonotype has a count of ten or more. The chain has TRBV4-2 and TRBJ2-7, with D unresolved. The CDR3 is 15 amino acids. Trimming took off 1 base at V and 3 bases at J, with 13 bases between the two ends. Germline lookup yields CDR1 LGHNA and CDR2 YNFKEQ. The CDR3 DNA is TGTGCCAGCAGCCAAGGAGGCAGAGTATACTACGAGCAGTACTTC. It codes for CASSQGGRVYYEQYF.

The chain is built from TRBV24-1 and TRBJ2-5; TRBD2 aligns across 15 bases. The CDR3 extends over 21 amino acids. Unmatched junction bases numbered 16, after V lost 1 base and J lost 5 bases. The germline V gene encodes CDR1 KGHDR and CDR2 SFDVKD. CDR3 nucleotides: TGTGCCACCAGTGATTTCACCAGGACTAGCGGGAGGGCCGACCCTCCGGAGACCCAGTACTTC. This gives the protein CATSDFTRTSGRADPPETQYF.

The chain carries TRBV27 and TRBJ1-2; no clear D. The CDR3 runs 12 residues. The V end lost 6 bases, the J end lost 2 bases, and 7 bases lay between the germline ends. Per the germline V gene, CDR1 is MNHEY and CDR2 is SMNVEV (reference sequence). The CDR3 here is CASRGVNYGYTF. In DNA form, the CDR3 reads TGTGCCAGCAGAGGCGTGAACTATGGCTACACCTTC.

This clonotype was seen a few times. The rearrangement uses TRBV6-1 and TRBJ1-2; no reliable D call. Germline V CDR1 and CDR2: MNHNS, SASEGT. This CDR3 contains 13 residues. Trimming shortened V by 9 bases and J by 0 bases, and 11 bases separated the two germline ends. CDR3 loop: CASRGAPNYGYTF. CDR3 sequence (DNA): TGTGCCAGTCGGGGAGCTCCTAACTATGGCTACACCTTC.

This clonotype came up many times. The chain is built from TRBV20-1 and TRBJ2-7; D unclear. V lost 1 base to trimming and J lost 0 bases, with 10 bases between them. The CDR3 has 14 residues. Germline V gene data show CDR1 as DFQATT and CDR2 as SNEGSKA (reference sequence). CDR3 sequence: CSARAMSSSYEQYF. The DNA of the CDR3 is TGCAGTGCTAGAGCGATGTCGAGCTCCTACGAGCAGTACTTC.

The gene calls are TRBV10-3 and TRBJ1-2; D is unclear. The CDR3 spans 14 residues. Trimming took off 2 bases at V and 4 bases at J, with 11 bases between the two ends. The germline gives CDR1 ENHRY, CDR2 SYGVKD. The CDR3 nucleotides read TGTGCCATCAGTGAGAGTGCAGGCCCCTATGGCTACACCTTC. Protein sequence: CAISESAGPYGYTF.

This chain joins TRBV28 and TRBJ2-7, with 10 positions matching TRBD2. Trimming took 5 bases from V and 2 from J; bases not matched to a gene: 6. The CDR3 is 15 amino acids. Germline CDR1 is MDHEN and CDR2 is SYDVKM. CDR3 DNA: TGTGCCAGCAGTAAGGGACTAGCGTATCCCTACGAGCAGTACTTC. Its protein is CASSKGLAYPYEQYF.

This clonotype was counted at least ten times. The chain links TRBV2 to TRBJ2-7, with no clear D. With 3 bases removed from V and 2 bases from J, the gap between germline ends came to 8 bases. Germline V CDR1 and CDR2: SNHLY, FYNNEI. CDR3 length: 13 amino acids. The CDR3 loop is CASSEDLTYEQYF. The CDR3 bases are TGTGCCAGCAGTGAGGATCTTACCTACGAGCAGTACTTC.

V usage is TRBV12-5 and J usage is TRBJ1-6, with 8 bases fitting TRBD1. The CDR3 length is 14 residues. V shed 2 bases, J shed 9 bases, and the junction held 3 bases outside the gene matches. Germline CDR1 LGHNT, CDR2 FRNRAP. The CDR3 DNA reads as TGTGCTAGTGGTTTGACCGGACAGGGTTCACCCCTCCACTTT. Translation: CASGLTGQGSPLHF.

The table lists this clonotype with many counts. The chain couples TRBV28 to TRBJ1-5; D remains unclear. CDR1 is MDHEN, CDR2 SYDVKM, per germline. The CDR3 is 14 amino acids. The ends were cut back, 6 bases at V and 2 bases at J, with 11 bases in the middle. CDR3 sequence (DNA): TGTGCCAGCAGCCCACCCTTGGGCAATCAGCCCCAGCATTTT. Translated, it gives CASSPPLGNQPQHF.

V and J are TRBV12-3 or TRBV12-4 and TRBJ2-2; 8 bases are a match to TRBD1. V shed 6 bases and J 7 bases; nucleotides not matched to a gene: 7. CDR3 size: 14 residues. Written as DNA, the CDR3 is TGTGCCAGCAGCCGACAGGGGATCAGCGGGGAGCTGTTTTTT. The encoded protein is CASSRQGISGELFF.

This clonotype was found many times. The CDR3 sequence: CSARVGGGQLYGYTF. DNA of the CDR3: TGCAGTGCTAGAGTGGGGGGGGGACAGCTATATGGCTACACCTTC. This chain connects TRBV20-1 to TRBJ1-2, with 7 bases identical to TRBD1. Germline loops: CDR1 DFQATT, CDR2 SNEGSKA (reference sequence). The CDR3 contains 15 residues. The trim removed 1 base at V and 5 bases at J, leaving 10 bases unmatched.

J is TRBJ2-5 and V is TRBV20-1; D perhaps matches TRBD1 (5 bases). The CDR3 runs 15 residues. V was cut by 0 bases and J by 2 bases, with 13 bases left in between. The V gene's germline CDR1 is DFQATT and CDR2 SNEGSKA (reference sequence). CDR3 DNA sequence: TGCAGTGCTAGAGATTACCTGGGGCAGCAAGAGACCCAGTACTTC. As protein: CSARDYLGQQETQYF.

Of note for this clonotype: A much larger clone is a single base away; this may be a read error. The gene calls are TRBV7-2 and TRBJ2-3; D unresolved. V gave up 1 base and J gave up 6 bases, with 8 bases separating them. CDR3 length: 13 residues. The germline gives CDR1 SGHTA, CDR2 FQGNSA. The CDR3 reads CASSLVRYDTQYF. The CDR3 nucleotides read TGTGCCAGCAGCTTAGTTAGGTATGATACGCAGTATTTT.

This clonotype has ten or more counts. The chain links TRBV11-2 to TRBJ2-7; 7 bases line up with TRBD1. J was trimmed by 3 bases and V by 5 bases; bases with no gene match: 10. The CDR3 is made up of 15 amino acids. The germline CDR1 and CDR2 sequences are SGHAT and FQNNGV. The DNA for the CDR3 is TGTGCCAGCAGCCGCCACCCAACAGGGGACTACGAGCAGTACTTC. Encoded protein: CASSRHPTGDYEQYF.

V usage is TRBV11-2 and J usage is TRBJ1-1; D is possibly TRBD1 (5 bases). This CDR3 contains 12 residues. With 6 bases removed from V and 3 bases from J, the gap between germline ends came to 8 bases. Germline CDR1 reads SGHAT; CDR2 reads FQNNGV. CDR3 protein: CASSGGYTEAFF. DNA of the CDR3: TGTGCCAGCAGTGGGGGATACACTGAAGCTTTCTTT.

The sample holds many counts of this clonotype. The genes are TRBV2 and TRBJ2-7; no definite D call. The V gene's germline CDR1 is SNHLY and CDR2 FYNNEI. CDR3 size: 11 residues. The V gene lost 9 bases and the J gene lost 9 bases, with 15 bases spanning the gap. The CDR3, as DNA: TGTGCCAGTTCACCGGTTGAGGTGCAGTACTTC. Its protein is CASSPVEVQYF.

This chain links TRBV11-2 with TRBJ2-7, with D possibly matching TRBD2 (6 bases). Trimming shortened V by 5 bases and J by 0 bases, and 17 bases separated the two germline ends. Looked up from germline, CDR1 is SGHAT and CDR2 is FQNNGV. This CDR3 contains 16 residues. CDR3 region: CASSPSSGSFSYEQYF. CDR3 in DNA: TGTGCCAGCAGCCCTAGCAGCGGGTCCTTCTCCTACGAGCAGTACTTC. Together with reference TRBV11-2 and TRBJ2-7, the CDR3 gives the full variable domain: EAGVAQSPRYKIIEKRQSVAFWCNPISGHATLYWYQQILGQGPKLLIQFQNNGVVDDSQLPKDRFSAERLKGVDSTLKIQPAKLEDSAVYLCASSPSSGSFSYEQYFGPGTRLTVT.

This clonotype was detected ten times or more. The rearrangement joins TRBV28 to TRBJ2-7; 9 nucleotides agree with TRBD2. V was clipped by 1 base and J by 2 bases; unmatched bases: 3. This CDR3 has 15 residues. CDR1 and CDR2 from the germline V gene are MDHEN and SYDVKM. DNA of the CDR3: TGTGCCAGCAGTTTATTAGGCGGGAGGGCCTACGAGCAGTACTTC. Translating it yields CASSLLGGRAYEQYF.

This clonotype has just one count. Just one base apart from a much larger clone, this may be a read error. The gene calls are TRBV20-1 and TRBJ2-7, with a weak D call TRBD1 (5 bases). CDR1 is DFQATT, CDR2 SNEGSKA, per germline (reference sequence). CDR3 length: 12 amino acids. The CDR3 sequence is CSAKLWGYEQHF. The CDR3 bases are TGCAGTGCAAAACTTTGGGGCTACGAGCAGCACTTC.